The following is a T cell receptor beta chain sequence with its context. Its antigen is currently unknown. V lost 4 bases and J lost 7; bases outside the gene matches: 8. In germline, CDR1 is GTSNPN, CDR2 SVGIG (reference sequence). The CDR3 extends over 14 amino acids. This sample was included in a study of CD8+ T cells in alopecia areata. Study results and caveats: Lesional scalp exceeded normal scalp in clonality, especially in alopecia totalis/universalis.

The authors extracted RNA and reverse transcribed it into cDNA as the sequencing template. TCRdb's table, derived via immunoSEQ multiplex PCR, lists solely in-frame clones and lacks some. The sample lists 140,000 to 150,000 clones, less than 75% seen once, with 30% to 45% in the top ten. The TCR comes from a human donor in good health. This chain joins TRBV30 and TRBJ2-1, with 9 bases matching TRBD2. The sequenced sample consisted of CD8+ T cells sorted from blood. This chain's CDR3 is CAWNLAGGRNEQFF. The CDR3 coding sequence is TGTGCCTGGAATCTGGCGGGAGGGAGGAATGAGCAGTTCTTC.